This TCR beta chain was identified in a study of T cell responses to AZD1222 COVID-19 vaccine. The CDR3 sequence is 14 residues long. Per germline, CDR1 MNHEY and CDR2 SMNVEV (reference sequence). V trimming: 6 bases; J trimming: 4 bases; junction bases outside the gene matches: 8. Study-level findings and limits: Rises in breadth and depth of Spike-specific TCRs came after two AZD1222 doses. Just six or seven AZD1222 recipients tested seropositive at baseline.

A remark on this clone: Antigen specificity is unknown.

Sequencing used immunoSEQ multiplex PCR; TCRdb keeps in-frame clones, though not all of them. The table lists about 120,000 clones, roughly 90% of them singletons. This sequence originates from an adult in good health. V usage is TRBV27 and J usage is TRBJ1-2; 7 bases map to TRBD1. The sample consisted of peripheral blood, taken on day 0 of AZD1222 vaccination. CDR3 DNA sequence: TGTGCCAGCAGCACTACCTCAGGGGGCTATGGCTACACCTTC. Translating it yields CASSTTSGGYGYTF.